This record concerns one T cell receptor (beta chain) sequence. Its antigen remains unknown. The record originates from a study of CD4 T cells in relation to SARS-CoV-2 and coronaviruses. Study-wide context: No peptide or an HIV-1 Nef peptide pool served as negative control.

The protocol was immunoSEQ multiplex PCR, while the TCRdb copy is restricted to in-frame clones and leaves out a portion. The table shows almost 30,000 clones, with more than 75% occurring only once. Before the COVID-19 pandemic, during about 2010-2018, CD4+ T cells were taken from unexposed donors. CD4+ T cells were isolated from the cells after around 9 days of culture. J lost 5 bases, V lost 0 bases, and 4 bases had no gene match. There are 15 residues in the CDR3. Germline CDR1 is SGDLS and CDR2 is YYNGEE. The source of this sequence is a human donor in good health. The chain has TRBV9 and TRBJ2-7; 11 bases are a match to TRBD2. Material for sequencing was CD4+ T cells from PBMCs, cultured in vitro. CDR3 sequence: CASSVGTSGSHEQYF. The CDR3 region has the DNA TGTGCCAGCAGCGTAGGCACTAGCGGGAGCCACGAGCAGTACTTC. The full variable domain, in which reference TRBV9 and TRBJ2-7 provide the parts outside the CDR3, is DSGVTQTPKHLITATGQRVTLRCSPRSGDLSVYWYQQSLDQGLQFLIQYYNGEERAKGNILERFSAQQFPDLHSELNLSSLELGDSALYFCASSVGTSGSHEQYFGPGTRLTVT.